This is a list of T cell receptor beta chains from one sample in a study of circulating and synovial CD4+ cells in juvenile arthritis. TCRdb keeps only in-frame clones here, not all; method: immunoSEQ multiplex PCR. This sample has around 18,000 clones, with about 90% found just once. The specimen sequenced was CD4+ T cells from blood. The receptors come from a human donor with juvenile idiopathic arthritis. The CDR3 runs from the conserved cysteine through the conserved F or W. D genes are given only for firm matches. For some rows the clone size is stated as once, few or many, or as a class when expanded; others skip it.

>NA|TRBJ1-3|NA|TRBV19
TGTGCCAGTTCCAAACAGGTTTTCACTGGAAACACCATATATTTT
CASSKQVFTGNTIYF
>NA|TRBJ1-5|NA|TRBV4-1
TGCGCCAGCAGCCAGGGCAGCCAAAATCAGCCCCAGCATTTT
CASSQGSQNQPQHF
>TRBD2|TRBJ2-2|once|TRBV27
TGTGCCAGCACCCTAGTAGCGGGCCCGAACACCGGGGAGCTGTTTTTT
CASTLVAGPNTGELFF
>TRBD1|TRBJ1-5|NA|TRBV7-9
TGTGCCAGCAGCTCTGGACAGGGGGCTCAGCCCCAGCATTTT
CASSSGQGAQPQHF
>NA|TRBJ2-3|once|TRBV5-8
TGTGCCAGCAGCCCGGGACATAGTCGCACAGATACGCAGTATTTT
CASSPGHSRTDTQYF
>TRBD2|TRBJ2-3|NA|TRBV19
TGTGCCAGTAAGGGGGTACGGGCTAGCGGGGGGGTGACAGATACGCAGTATTTT
CASKGVRASGGVTDTQYF
>NA|TRBJ2-7|NA|TRBV9
TGTGCCAGCAGCGTAGCTCTCGCAGGGCTGAACGAGCAGTACTTC
CASSVALAGLNEQYF
>NA|TRBJ2-5|NA|TRBV9
TGTGCCAGCAGCGGCGGGGCTCCTGAGACCCAGTACTTC
CASSGGAPETQYF
>NA|TRBJ2-5|NA|TRBV7-7
TGTGCTAGCAGCCCGACTGGGTTGGAGGAGACCCAGTACTTC
CASSPTGLEETQYF
>NA|TRBJ1-1|NA|TRBV28
TGTGCCAGCAGTCCCCCCCCACCCGAGAGGATGAACACTGAAGCTTTCTTT
CASSPPPPERMNTEAFF
>NA|TRBJ2-7|NA|TRBV7-9
TGTGCCAGCAGCTCCGAGGCGGGACTCTACGAGCAGTACTTC
CASSSEAGLYEQYF
>NA|TRBJ2-2|NA|TRBV11-3
TGTGCCAGCAGCTTGGGGGCGCGGACCGGGGAGCTGTTTTTT
CASSLGARTGELFF
>NA|TRBJ1-2|NA|TRBV11-1
TGTGCCAGCAGCTTAGAACCGGACAGCCTATATGGCTACACCTTC
CASSLEPDSLYGYTF
>NA|TRBJ1-2|NA|TRBV25-1
TGTGCCAGCAGTTCGACAGGCCCCTATGGCTACACCTTC
CASSSTGPYGYTF
>TRBD1|TRBJ1-6|once|TRBV18
TGTGCCAGCTCATACACGACAGGGGAAGGATCACCCCTCCACTTT
CASSYTTGEGSPLHF
>TRBD1|TRBJ2-7|NA|TRBV7-2
TGTGCCAGCAGCTGGCTAGGGGGCGCGAGCTCCTACGAGCAGTACTTC
CASSWLGGASSYEQYF
>NA|TRBJ1-2|once|TRBV15
TGTGCCACCAGCAGAGCGGGATTTAACTATGGCTACACCTTC
CATSRAGFNYGYTF
>TRBD1|TRBJ1-2|NA|TRBV12-5
TGTGCTAGTGGTTTGGTCCTTAGGGACAGGACCTTCTATGGCTACACCTTC
CASGLVLRDRTFYGYTF
>TRBD1|TRBJ2-1|NA|TRBV23-1
TGCGCCAGCAGTCAATTCGACAGGGTCGGAGCCAATGAGCAGTTCTTC
CASSQFDRVGANEQFF
>NA|TRBJ2-2|NA|TRBV10-3
TGTGCCATCAGTGAGTCGAGAGTGGAGTTTAGTGAGCTGTTTTTT
CAISESRVEFSELFF
>TRBD1|TRBJ1-2|NA|TRBV6-1
TGTGCCAGCAGTACTAGGGACAGGGGGGACTATGGCTACACCTTC
CASSTRDRGDYGYTF
>TRBD1|TRBJ1-2|NA|TRBV7-2
TGTGCCAGCAGCAAAGGGACAGCGAACAACTATGGCTACACCTTC
CASSKGTANNYGYTF
>NA|TRBJ1-3|NA|TRBV11-2
TGTGCCAGCAGCTTAGGTCTGGCCCGATCTCCCTCTGGAAACACCATATATTTT
CASSLGLARSPSGNTIYF
>NA|TRBJ2-3|NA|TRBV6-5
TGTGCCAGCAGACAGGCAGGGGGCACAGATACGCAGTATTTT
CASRQAGGTDTQYF
>TRBD1|TRBJ2-1|NA|TRBV7-2
TGTGCCAGCAGCCGCGCCCGGACAGGGGTAAATACTGAGCAGTTCTTC
CASSRARTGVNTEQFF
>TRBD2|TRBJ2-3|NA|TRBV11-3
TGTGCCAGCAGCGTTAGCGGGAATGGACGGAATACGCAGTATTTT
CASSVSGNGRNTQYF
>NA|TRBJ2-3|NA|TRBV7-9
TGTGCCAGCAGCCCTAATTCGGGGGATACGCAGTATTTT
CASSPNSGDTQYF
>TRBD2|TRBJ2-7|NA|TRBV29-1
TGCAGCGTGGGACTAGCGGGCCGCGAGCAGTACTTC
CSVGLAGREQYF
>TRBD2|TRBJ2-2|NA|TRBV9
TGTGCCAGCAGCCACTCTAGCGGGAGAACCGGGGAGCTGTTTTTT
CASSHSSGRTGELFF
>TRBD1|TRBJ2-7|NA|TRBV7-9
TGTGCCAGCAGCTTAGCGGGACAGCCCTACGAGCAGTACTTC
CASSLAGQPYEQYF
>TRBD1|TRBJ2-7|NA|TRBV19
TGTGCCAGTAAAAATCCGGGACAGAGCTCCTACGAGCAGTACTTC
CASKNPGQSSYEQYF
>TRBD1|TRBJ2-3|NA|TRBV10-3
TGTGCCATCAGTGCCGGAGGGACAGGGATCACGCAGTATTTT
CAISAGGTGITQYF
>NA|TRBJ2-7|NA|TRBV7-2
TGTGCCAGCAGCCTCGGTGGGCACTCCTACGAGCAGTACTTC
CASSLGGHSYEQYF